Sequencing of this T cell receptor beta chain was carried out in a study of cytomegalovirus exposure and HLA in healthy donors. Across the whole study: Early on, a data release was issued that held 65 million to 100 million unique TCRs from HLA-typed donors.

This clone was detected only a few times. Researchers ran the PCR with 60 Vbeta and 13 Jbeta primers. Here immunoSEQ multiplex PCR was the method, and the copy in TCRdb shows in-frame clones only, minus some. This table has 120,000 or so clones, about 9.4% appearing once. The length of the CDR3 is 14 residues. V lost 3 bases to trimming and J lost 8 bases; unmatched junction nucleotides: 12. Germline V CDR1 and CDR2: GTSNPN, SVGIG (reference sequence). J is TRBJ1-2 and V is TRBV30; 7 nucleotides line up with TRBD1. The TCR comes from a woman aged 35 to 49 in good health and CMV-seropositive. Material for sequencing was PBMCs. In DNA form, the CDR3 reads TGTGCCTGGAGCCCCGCACGTCTCAGGGGGGGCTACACCTTC. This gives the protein CAWSPARLRGGYTF.